This T cell receptor beta chain emerged from a study of identical twins. Template switching created a universal primer site, and the cDNA included unique molecular identifiers. TCRdb recomputed calls from the 5' RACE reads with MiXCR, one row per CDR3 protein. The sample lists about 730,000 distinct CDR3 sequences; 21% were seen once. Germline V gene lookup returns CDR1 MNHEY and CDR2 SVGAGI. There are 17 residues in the CDR3. V gave up 2 bases and J gave up 12 bases, with 29 bases separating them. Only a few counts were recorded for this clonotype. The data were also submitted as part of a second study, on T cells expressing NK-cell markers. From that study: CD8+ T cells in over 5 donors included dominant NKG2C+ clonotypes at roughly 1.0-8%.

This receptor was taken from a woman between 18 and 30 years old in good health. The chain is built from TRBV6-5 and TRBJ2-7, with D perhaps matching TRBD1 or TRBD2 (5 bases each). The sample consisted of PBMCs. The CDR3 bases are TGTGCCAGCAGTTACCATATCACCCGGGACGGAATCCTACGAGCGTACTTC. It codes for CASSYHITRDGILRAYF.